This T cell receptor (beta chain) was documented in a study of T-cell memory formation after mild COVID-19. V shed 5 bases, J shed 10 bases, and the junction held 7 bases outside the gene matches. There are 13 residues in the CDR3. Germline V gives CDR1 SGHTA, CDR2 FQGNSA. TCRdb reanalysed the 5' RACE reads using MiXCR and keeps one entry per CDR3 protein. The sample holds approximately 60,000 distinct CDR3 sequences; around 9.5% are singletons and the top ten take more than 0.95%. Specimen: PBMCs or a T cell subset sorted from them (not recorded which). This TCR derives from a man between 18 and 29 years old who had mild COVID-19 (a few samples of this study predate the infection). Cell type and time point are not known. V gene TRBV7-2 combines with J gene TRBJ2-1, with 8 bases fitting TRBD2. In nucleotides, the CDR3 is TGTGCCAGCAGCCCGGGGGGGCTAAGGGAGCAGTTCTTC. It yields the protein CASSPGGLREQFF.